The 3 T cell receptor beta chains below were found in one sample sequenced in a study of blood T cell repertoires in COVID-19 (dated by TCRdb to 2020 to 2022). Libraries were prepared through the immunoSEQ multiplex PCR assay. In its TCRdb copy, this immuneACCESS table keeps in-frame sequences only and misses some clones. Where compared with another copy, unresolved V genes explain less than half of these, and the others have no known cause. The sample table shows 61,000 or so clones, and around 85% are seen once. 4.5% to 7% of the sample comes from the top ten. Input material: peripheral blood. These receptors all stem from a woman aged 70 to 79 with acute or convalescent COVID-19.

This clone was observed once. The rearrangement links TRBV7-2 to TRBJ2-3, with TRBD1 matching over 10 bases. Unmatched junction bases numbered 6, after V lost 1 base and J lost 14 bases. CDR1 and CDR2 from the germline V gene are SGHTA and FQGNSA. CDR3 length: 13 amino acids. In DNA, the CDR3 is TGTGCCAGCAGCTTAGGAGCGGGACAGGGGTTGTATTTT. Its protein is CASSLGAGQGLYF.

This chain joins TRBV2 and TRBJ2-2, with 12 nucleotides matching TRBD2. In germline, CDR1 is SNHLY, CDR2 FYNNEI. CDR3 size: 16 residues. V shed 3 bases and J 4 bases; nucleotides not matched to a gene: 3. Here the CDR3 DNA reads TGTGCCAGCAGTGACGAACTAGCGGGGGGCACCGGGGAGCTGTTTTTT. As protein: CASSDELAGGTGELFF.

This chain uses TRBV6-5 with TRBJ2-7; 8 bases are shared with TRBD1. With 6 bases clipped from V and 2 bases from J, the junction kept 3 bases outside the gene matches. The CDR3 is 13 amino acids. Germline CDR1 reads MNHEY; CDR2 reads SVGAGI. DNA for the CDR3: TGTGCCAGCAGGGACAGGGTACCCTACGAGCAGTACTTC. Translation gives CASRDRVPYEQYF.